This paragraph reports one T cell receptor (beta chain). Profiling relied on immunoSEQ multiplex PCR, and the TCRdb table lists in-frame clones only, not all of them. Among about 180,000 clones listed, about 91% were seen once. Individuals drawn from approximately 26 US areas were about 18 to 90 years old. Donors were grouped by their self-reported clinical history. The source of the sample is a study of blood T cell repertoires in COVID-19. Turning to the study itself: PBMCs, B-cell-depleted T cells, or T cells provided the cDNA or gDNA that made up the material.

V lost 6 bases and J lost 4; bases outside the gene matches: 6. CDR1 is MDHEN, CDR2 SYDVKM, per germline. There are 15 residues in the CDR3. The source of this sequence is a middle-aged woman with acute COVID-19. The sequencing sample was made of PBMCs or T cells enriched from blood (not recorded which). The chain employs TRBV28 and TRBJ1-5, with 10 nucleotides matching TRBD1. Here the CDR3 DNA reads TGTGCCAGCAGGTCCGGGACAGGGGAGAATCAGCCCCAGCATTTT. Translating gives CASRSGTGENQPQHF.